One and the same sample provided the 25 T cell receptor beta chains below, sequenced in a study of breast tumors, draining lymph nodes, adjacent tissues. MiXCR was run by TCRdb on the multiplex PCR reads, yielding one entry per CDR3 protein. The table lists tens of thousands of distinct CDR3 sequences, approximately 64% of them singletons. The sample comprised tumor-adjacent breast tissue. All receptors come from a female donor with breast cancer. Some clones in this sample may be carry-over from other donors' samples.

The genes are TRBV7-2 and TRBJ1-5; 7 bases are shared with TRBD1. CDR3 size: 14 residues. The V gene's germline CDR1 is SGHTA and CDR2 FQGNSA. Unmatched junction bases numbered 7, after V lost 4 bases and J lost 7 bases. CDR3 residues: CASSYGQTGQPQHF. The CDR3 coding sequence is TGTGCCAGCAGCTATGGACAGACAGGGCAGCCCCAGCATTTT.

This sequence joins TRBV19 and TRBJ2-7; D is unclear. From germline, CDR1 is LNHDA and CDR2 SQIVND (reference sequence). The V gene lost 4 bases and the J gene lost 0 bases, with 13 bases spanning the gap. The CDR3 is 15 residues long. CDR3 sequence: CASSKGPESSYEQYF. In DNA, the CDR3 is TGTGCCAGTAGTAAAGGGCCAGAAAGCTCCTACGAGCAGTACTTC. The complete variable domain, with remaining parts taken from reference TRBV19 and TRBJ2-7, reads DGGITQSPKYLFRKEGQNVTLSCEQNLNHDAMYWYRQDPGQGLRLIYYSQIVNDFQKGDIAEGYSVSREKKESFPLTVTSAQKNPTAFYLCASSKGPESSYEQYFGPGTRLTVT.

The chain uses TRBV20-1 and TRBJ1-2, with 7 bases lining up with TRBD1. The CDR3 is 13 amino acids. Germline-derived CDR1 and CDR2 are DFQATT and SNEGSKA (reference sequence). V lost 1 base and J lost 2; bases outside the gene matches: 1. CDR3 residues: CSARADRNYGYTF. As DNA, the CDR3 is TGCAGTGCTAGAGCGGACAGGAACTATGGCTACACCTTC.

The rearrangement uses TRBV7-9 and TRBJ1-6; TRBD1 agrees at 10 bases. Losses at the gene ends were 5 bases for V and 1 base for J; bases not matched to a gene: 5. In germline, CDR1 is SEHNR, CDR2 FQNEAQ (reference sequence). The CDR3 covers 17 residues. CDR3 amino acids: CASSEGQGGSYNSPLHF. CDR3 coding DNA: TGTGCCAGCAGCGAAGGACAGGGGGGGTCCTATAATTCACCCCTCCACTTT.

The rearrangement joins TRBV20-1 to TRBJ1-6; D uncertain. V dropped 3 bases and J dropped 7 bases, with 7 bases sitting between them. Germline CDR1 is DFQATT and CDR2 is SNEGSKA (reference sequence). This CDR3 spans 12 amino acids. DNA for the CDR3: TGCAGTGCTAGGGAGACGAATTCACCCCTCCACTTT. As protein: CSARETNSPLHF.

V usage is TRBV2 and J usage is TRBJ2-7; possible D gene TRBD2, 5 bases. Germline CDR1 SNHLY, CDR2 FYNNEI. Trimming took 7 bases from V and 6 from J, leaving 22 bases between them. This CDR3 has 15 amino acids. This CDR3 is CASTQFRLGACEQYF. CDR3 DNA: TGTGCCAGCACCCAATTCCGACTGGGAGCCTGCGAGCAGTACTTC.

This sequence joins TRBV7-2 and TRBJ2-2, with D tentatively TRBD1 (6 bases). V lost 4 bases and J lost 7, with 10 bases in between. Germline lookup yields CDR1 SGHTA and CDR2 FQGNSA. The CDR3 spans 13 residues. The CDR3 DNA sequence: TGTGCCAGCAGCTCCCAGGGGTACGGGGAGCTGTTTTTT. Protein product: CASSSQGYGELFF.

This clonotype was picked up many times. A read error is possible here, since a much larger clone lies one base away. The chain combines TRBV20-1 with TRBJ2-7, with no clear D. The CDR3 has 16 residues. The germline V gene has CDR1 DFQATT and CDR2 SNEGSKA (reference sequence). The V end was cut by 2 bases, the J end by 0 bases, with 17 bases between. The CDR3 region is CSARLLVGWTSYEQYF. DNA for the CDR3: TGCAGTGCTAGATTGCTTGTCGGGTGGACCTCCTACGAGCAGTACTTC.

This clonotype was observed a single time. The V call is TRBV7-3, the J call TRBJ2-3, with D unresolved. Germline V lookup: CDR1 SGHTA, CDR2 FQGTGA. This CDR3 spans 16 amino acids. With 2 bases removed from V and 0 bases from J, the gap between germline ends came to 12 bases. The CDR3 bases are TGTGCCAGCAGCTTAGACGCAGGTGCTAGCACAGATACGCAGTATTTT. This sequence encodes CASSLDAGASTDTQYF.

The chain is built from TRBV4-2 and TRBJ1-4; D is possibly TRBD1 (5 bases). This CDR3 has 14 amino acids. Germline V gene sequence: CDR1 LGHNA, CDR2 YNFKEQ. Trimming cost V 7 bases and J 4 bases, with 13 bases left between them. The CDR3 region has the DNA TGTGCCAGCACGGAGGGGACGCATAATGAAAAACTGTTTTTT. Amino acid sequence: CASTEGTHNEKLFF.

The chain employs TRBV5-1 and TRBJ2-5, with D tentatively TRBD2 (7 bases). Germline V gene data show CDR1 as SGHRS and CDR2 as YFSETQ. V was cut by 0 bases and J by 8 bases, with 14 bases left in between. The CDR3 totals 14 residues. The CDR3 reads CASSLEGGGDTQYF. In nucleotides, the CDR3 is TGCGCCAGCAGCTTGGAAGGGGGGGGTGACACCCAGTACTTC.

DNA of the CDR3: TGTGCCAGCAGTTCCCAGGGTCTAAGCAATCAGCCCCAGCATTTT. Its translation is CASSSQGLSNQPQHF. V and J are TRBV2 and TRBJ1-5, with a tentative D call TRBD1 (5 bases). Germline CDR1 reads SNHLY; CDR2 reads FYNNEI. The CDR3 is 15 amino acids. V was shortened by 5 bases and J by 1 base, with 12 bases between the two germline ends.

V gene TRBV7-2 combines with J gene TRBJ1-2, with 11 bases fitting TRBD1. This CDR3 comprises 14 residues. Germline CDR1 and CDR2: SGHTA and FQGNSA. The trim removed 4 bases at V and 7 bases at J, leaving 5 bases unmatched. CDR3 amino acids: CASSSRDRGIGYTF. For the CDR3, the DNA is TGTGCCAGCAGCTCCCGGGACAGGGGGATTGGCTACACCTTC.

The CDR3 DNA reads as TGTGCCAGCAGATACTTTGGAGAGAGTCATCAGCCCCAGCATTTT. It is translated as CASRYFGESHQPQHF. This chain connects TRBV7-2 to TRBJ1-5; D is unresolved. Trimming left V 6 bases short and J 5 bases short, with 17 bases between. In germline, CDR1 is SGHTA, CDR2 FQGNSA. The CDR3 extends over 15 amino acids.

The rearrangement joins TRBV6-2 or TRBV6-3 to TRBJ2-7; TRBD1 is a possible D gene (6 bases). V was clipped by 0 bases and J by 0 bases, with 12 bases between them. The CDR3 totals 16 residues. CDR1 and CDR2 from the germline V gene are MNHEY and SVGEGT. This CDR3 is CASSYSSGASSYEQYF. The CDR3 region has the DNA TGTGCCAGCAGTTACTCCTCAGGGGCGAGCTCCTACGAGCAGTACTTC.

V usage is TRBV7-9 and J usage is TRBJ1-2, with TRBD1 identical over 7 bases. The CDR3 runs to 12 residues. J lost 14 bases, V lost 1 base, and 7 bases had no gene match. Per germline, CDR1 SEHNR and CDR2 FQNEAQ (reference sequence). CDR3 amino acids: CASSLVGTAHTF. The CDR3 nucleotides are TGTGCCAGCAGCTTAGTAGGGACAGCTCATACCTTC.

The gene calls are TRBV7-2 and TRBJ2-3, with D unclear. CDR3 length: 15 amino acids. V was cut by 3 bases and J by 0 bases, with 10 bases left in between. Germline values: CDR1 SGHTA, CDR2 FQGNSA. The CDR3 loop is CASSFRTPSTDTQYF. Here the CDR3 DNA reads TGTGCCAGCAGCTTCCGAACGCCAAGCACAGATACGCAGTATTTT.

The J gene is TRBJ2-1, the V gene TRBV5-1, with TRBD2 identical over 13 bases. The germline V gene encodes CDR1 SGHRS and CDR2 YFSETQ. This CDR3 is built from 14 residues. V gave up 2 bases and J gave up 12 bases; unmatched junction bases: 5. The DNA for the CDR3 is TGCGCCAGCAGCTTCGGGACTAGCGGGACAGGGCAGTTCTTC. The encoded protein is CASSFGTSGTGQFF.

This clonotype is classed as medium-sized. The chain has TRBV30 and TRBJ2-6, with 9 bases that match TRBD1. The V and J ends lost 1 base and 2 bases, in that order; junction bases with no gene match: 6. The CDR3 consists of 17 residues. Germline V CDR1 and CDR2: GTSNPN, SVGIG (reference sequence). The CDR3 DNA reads TGTGCCTGGAGTGCGCCCGGGACAGGGCCTGGGGCCAACGTCCTGACTTTC. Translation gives CAWSAPGTGPGANVLTF.

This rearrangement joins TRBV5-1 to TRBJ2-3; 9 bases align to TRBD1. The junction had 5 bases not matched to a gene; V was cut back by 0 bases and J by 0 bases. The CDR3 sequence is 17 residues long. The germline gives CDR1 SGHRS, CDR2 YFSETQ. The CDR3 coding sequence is TGCGCCAGCAGCTTGGACAGGGGGCTTAGTAGCACAGATACGCAGTATTTT. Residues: CASSLDRGLSSTDTQYF.

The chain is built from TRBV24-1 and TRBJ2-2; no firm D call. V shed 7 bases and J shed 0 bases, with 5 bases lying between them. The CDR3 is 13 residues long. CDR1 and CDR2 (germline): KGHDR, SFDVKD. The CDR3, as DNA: TGTGCCACCAGATCACCGAACACCGGGGAGCTGTTTTTT. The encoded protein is CATRSPNTGELFF.

DNA for the CDR3: TGTGCCTGGACGGGACAGGGGTTAAGGGAGCAGTACTTC. It is translated as CAWTGQGLREQYF. The V call is TRBV30, the J call TRBJ2-7, with 10 bases aligning to TRBD1. Germline V gene lookup returns CDR1 GTSNPN and CDR2 SVGIG (reference sequence). The length of the CDR3 is 13 residues. V lost 4 bases, J lost 7 bases, and 7 bases stayed unmatched.

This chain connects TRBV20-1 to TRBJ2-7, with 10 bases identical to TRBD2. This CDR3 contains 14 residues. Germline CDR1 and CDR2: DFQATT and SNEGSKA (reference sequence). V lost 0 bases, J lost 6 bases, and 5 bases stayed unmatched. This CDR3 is CSARDASGRAEQYF. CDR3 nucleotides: TGCAGTGCTAGAGATGCGAGCGGGAGGGCCGAGCAGTACTTC.

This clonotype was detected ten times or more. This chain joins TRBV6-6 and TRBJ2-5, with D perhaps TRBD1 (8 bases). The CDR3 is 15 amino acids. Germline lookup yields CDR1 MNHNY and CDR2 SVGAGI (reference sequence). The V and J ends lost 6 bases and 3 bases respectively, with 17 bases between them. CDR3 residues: CASRHRGGGEETQYF. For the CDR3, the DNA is TGTGCCAGCAGACACAGGGGGGGAGGAGAAGAGACCCAGTACTTC.

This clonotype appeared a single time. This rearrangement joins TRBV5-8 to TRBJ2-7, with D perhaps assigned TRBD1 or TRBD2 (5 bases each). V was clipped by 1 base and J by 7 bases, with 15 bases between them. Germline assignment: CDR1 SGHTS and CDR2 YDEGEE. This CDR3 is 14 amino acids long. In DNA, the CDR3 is TGTGCCAGCAGCTTGTACGGGGCGGCGGGTGAGCAGTACGTC. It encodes CASSLYGAAGEQYV.